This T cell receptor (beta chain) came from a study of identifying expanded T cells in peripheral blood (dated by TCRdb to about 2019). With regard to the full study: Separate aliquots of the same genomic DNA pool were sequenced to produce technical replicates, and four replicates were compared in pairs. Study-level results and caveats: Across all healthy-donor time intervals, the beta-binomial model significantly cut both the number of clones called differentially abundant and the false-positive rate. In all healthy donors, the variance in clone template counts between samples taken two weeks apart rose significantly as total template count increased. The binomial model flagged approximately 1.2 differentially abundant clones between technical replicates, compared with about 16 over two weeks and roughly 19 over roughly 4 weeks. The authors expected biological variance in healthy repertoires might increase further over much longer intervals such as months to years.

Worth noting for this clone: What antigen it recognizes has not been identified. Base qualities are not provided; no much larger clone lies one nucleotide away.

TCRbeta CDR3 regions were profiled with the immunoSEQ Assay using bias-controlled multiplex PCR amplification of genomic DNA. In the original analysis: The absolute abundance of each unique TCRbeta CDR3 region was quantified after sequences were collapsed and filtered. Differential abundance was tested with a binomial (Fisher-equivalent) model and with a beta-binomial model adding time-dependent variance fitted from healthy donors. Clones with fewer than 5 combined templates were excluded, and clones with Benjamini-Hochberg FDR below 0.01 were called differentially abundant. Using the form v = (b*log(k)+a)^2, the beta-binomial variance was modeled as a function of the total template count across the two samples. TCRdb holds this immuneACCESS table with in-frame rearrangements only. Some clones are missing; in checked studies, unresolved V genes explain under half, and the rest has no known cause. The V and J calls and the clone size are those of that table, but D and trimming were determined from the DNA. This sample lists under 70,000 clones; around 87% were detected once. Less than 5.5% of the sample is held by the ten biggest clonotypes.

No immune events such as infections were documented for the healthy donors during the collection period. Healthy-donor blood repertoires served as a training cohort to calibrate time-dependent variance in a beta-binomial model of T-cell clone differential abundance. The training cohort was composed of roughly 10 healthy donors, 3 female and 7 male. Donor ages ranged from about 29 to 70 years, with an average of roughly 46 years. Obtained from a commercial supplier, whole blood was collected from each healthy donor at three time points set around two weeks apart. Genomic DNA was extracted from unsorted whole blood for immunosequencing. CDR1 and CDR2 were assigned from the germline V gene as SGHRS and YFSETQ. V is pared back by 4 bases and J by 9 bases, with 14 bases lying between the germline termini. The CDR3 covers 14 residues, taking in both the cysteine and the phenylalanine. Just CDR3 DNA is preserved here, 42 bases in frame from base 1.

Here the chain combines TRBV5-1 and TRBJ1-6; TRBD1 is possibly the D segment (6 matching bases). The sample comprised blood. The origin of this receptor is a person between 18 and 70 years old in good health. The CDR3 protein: CASSPEGVGSPLHF. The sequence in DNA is TGCGCCAGCAGCCCAGAGGGGGTGGGTTCACCCCTCCACTTT.